These 8 T cell receptor beta chains were all obtained from the same sample, sequenced in a study of T cell responses to AZD1222 COVID-19 vaccine. Clones were read by immunoSEQ multiplex PCR, and TCRdb kept only the in-frame ones, dropping some. The repertoire holds 100,000 to 150,000 clones, with around 80% as singletons. Sample: peripheral blood, taken 28 days after the second AZD1222 dose. Receptor source: an adult who received the AZD1222 COVID-19 vaccine.

This chain links TRBV30 with TRBJ1-4, with unresolved D. Trimming left V 1 base short and J 8 bases short, with 11 bases between. The V gene's germline CDR1 is GTSNPN and CDR2 SVGIG (reference sequence). The CDR3 sequence is 13 residues long. The chain's CDR3 is CAWSGVTREKLFF. CDR3 in DNA: TGTGCCTGGAGTGGGGTCACGAGGGAAAAACTGTTTTTT. Together with reference TRBV30 and TRBJ1-4, the CDR3 gives the full variable domain: SQTIHQWPATLVQPVGSPLSLECTVEGTSNPNLYWYRQAAGRGLQLLFYSVGIGQISSEVPQNLSASRPQDRQFILSSKKLLLSDSGFYLCAWSGVTREKLFFGSGTQLSVL.

This chain links TRBV7-2 with TRBJ2-3, with a tentative D call TRBD2 (6 bases). V was trimmed by 3 bases and J by 2 bases, leaving 9 bases between them. Per the germline V gene, CDR1 is SGHTA and CDR2 is FQGNSA. The CDR3 runs to 14 residues. The CDR3 is CASSFLANTDTQYF. The CDR3 coding sequence is TGTGCCAGCAGCTTCCTAGCGAACACAGATACGCAGTATTTT.

The chain carries TRBV18 and TRBJ1-4; D is perhaps TRBD1 (6 bases). Trimming took 4 bases from V and 7 from J, leaving 19 bases between them. CDR1 is KGHSH and CDR2 is LQKENI in the germline V gene. CDR3 length equals 16 residues. Written as DNA, the CDR3 is TGTGCCAGCTCACAAAACGTCGCACAGGGTTCTGAAAAACTGTTTTTT. Translating gives CASSQNVAQGSEKLFF.

The V gene is TRBV19, the J gene TRBJ2-5, with a weak D call TRBD2 (6 bases). The V gene lost 3 bases and the J gene lost 5 bases, with 13 bases spanning the gap. The germline V gene has CDR1 LNHDA and CDR2 SQIVND (reference sequence). The CDR3 loop spans 14 amino acids. The CDR3 loop reads CASSIRRGRETQYF. CDR3 nucleotide sequence: TGTGCCAGTAGTATCAGGAGGGGCCGGGAGACCCAGTACTTC.

The V call is TRBV5-5, the J call TRBJ1-2, with 9 bases matching TRBD1. The CDR3 totals 15 residues. Germline CDR1 SGHKS, CDR2 YYEKEE (reference sequence). V lost 4 bases and J lost 4; bases outside the gene matches: 8. In DNA form, the CDR3 reads TGTGCCAGCAGCATCGCGGGACAGGGATTCTATGGCTACACCTTC. It encodes CASSIAGQGFYGYTF.

A single count supports this clone. The V gene is TRBV4-2, the J gene TRBJ1-3; D uncertain. The CDR3 totals 13 residues. V lost 4 bases to trimming and J lost 0 bases, with 4 bases between them. Germline V gene sequence: CDR1 LGHNA, CDR2 YNFKEQ. The CDR3 DNA reads as TGTGCCAGCAGCCGGGGCTCTGGAAACACCATATATTTT. Encoded protein: CASSRGSGNTIYF.

The rearrangement links TRBV28 to TRBJ1-2; 9 bases fit TRBD1. This CDR3 spans 16 amino acids. With 4 bases clipped from V and 2 bases from J, the junction kept 8 bases outside the gene matches. The V gene's germline CDR1 is MDHEN and CDR2 SYDVKM. DNA of the CDR3: TGTGCCAGCAGTTGGGACAGGGAGAGCCCCAACTATGGCTACACCTTC. Translation gives CASSWDRESPNYGYTF.

This clone was observed a handful of times. The gene calls are TRBV28 and TRBJ1-4; no firm D call. The V end lost 5 bases, the J end lost 8 bases, and 15 bases lay between the germline ends. The germline gives CDR1 MDHEN, CDR2 SYDVKM. The CDR3 is 14 residues long. As DNA, the CDR3 is TGTGCCAGCAGTGACTCAGAAATTGGGGAAAAACTGTTTTTT. Its protein is CASSDSEIGEKLFF.